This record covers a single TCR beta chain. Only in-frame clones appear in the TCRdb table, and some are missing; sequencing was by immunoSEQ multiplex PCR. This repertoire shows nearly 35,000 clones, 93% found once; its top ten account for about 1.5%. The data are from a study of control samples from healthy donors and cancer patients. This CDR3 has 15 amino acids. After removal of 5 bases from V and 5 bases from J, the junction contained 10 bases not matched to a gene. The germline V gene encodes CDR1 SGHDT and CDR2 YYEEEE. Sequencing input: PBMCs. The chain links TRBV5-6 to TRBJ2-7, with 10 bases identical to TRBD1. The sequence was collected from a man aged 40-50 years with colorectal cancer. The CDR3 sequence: CASREGQGVRHEQYF. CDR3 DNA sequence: TGTGCCAGCAGAGAAGGACAGGGGGTTCGGCACGAGCAGTACTTC.